This TCR beta chain originates from a study of cytomegalovirus exposure and HLA in healthy donors. Findings and caveats of the study: Most sequenced TCRs were rare (though some public TCRs occurred in many donors).

This CDR3 has 14 amino acids. Looked up from germline, CDR1 is WSHSY and CDR2 is SAAADI. V was cut by 5 bases and J by 8 bases, with 18 bases left in between. Healthy bone marrow donors formed the donor group. Of note for this clone: No antigen is known for it.

Primers included in the PCR were 60 Vbeta and 13 Jbeta primers. Measured with immunoSEQ multiplex PCR; TCRdb has only the in-frame clones, and not every one. The data hold some 150,000 clones, with 64% observed a single time. This sequence was found in a woman between 40 and 50 years old in good health and CMV-seronegative. The J gene is TRBJ1-1, the V gene TRBV10-2, with a tentative D call TRBD1 (5 bases). Sequenced material: PBMCs. CDR3 in DNA: TGCGCCAGCAGTATTAAAGGGGTCCAGGGCGAAGCTTTCTTT. This gives the protein CASSIKGVQGEAFF.